Sequencing of this TCR beta chain was carried out in a study of T cell responses to AZD1222 COVID-19 vaccine. Germline loops: CDR1 SGHNT, CDR2 YYREEE (reference sequence). The CDR3 is 16 residues long. The V segment lost 4 bases and the J segment 2 bases; nucleotides outside the gene matches: 9. General study points: Females outnumbered males among donors, who were mostly white British; clonal diversity was possibly underestimated. Repertoires were obtained solely post-peak T cell response. Targets within unmutated variant regions were reportedly found for nearly half of spike-specific TCRs.

Regarding this clone: Its specificity is unknown.

Only in-frame clones appear in the TCRdb table, and some are missing; sequencing was by immunoSEQ multiplex PCR. Altogether about 97,000 clones are present, more than 85% being singletons, with the ten largest covering approximately 17%. Specimen: peripheral blood, collected on day 0 of AZD1222 vaccination. This chain uses TRBV5-4 with TRBJ2-1; 7 nucleotides align to TRBD2. The sequence was obtained from an adult in good health. The CDR3 spells CASSRLWEGPYNEQFF. The CDR3 DNA is TGTGCCAGCAGCCGTCTATGGGAGGGCCCCTACAATGAGCAGTTCTTC.